The sequence of this T cell receptor (beta chain) was determined in a study of regulatory T cells in long-lasting Graves disease. Time point of the sample: persistent/refractory GD, antithyroid drugs over 5 years with positive TRAb. RNA isolated from PBMCs was used to make the TCR library. Findings and limits, study-wide: Thyroid tissue was not studied; only peripheral blood was.

Sequencing libraries for TCR beta were prepared with iRepertoire HTBI primers and Arm-PCR of CDR3 regions. In TCRdb, the multiplex PCR reads were re-called with MiXCR into one record per CDR3 protein. The table has about 400,000 distinct CDR3 sequences, around 20% seen once. V lost 3 bases to trimming and J lost 4 bases; unmatched junction nucleotides: 10. The CDR3 length is 15 residues. Germline values: CDR1 DFQATT, CDR2 SNEGSKA (reference sequence). This clonotype was observed many times. Its specificity is not known. The sample in question was peripheral blood mononuclear cells (PBMCs), obtained when the disease was refractory, from a patient treated with antithyroid drugs. The chain combines TRBV20-1 with TRBJ2-7; 9 nucleotides agree with TRBD1. The sequence was collected from a female donor with Graves disease. The CDR3 DNA sequence: TGCAGTGCTAGCAGAGGGACAGGGAATCTGTACGAGCAGTACTTC. Translating gives CSASRGTGNLYEQYF.